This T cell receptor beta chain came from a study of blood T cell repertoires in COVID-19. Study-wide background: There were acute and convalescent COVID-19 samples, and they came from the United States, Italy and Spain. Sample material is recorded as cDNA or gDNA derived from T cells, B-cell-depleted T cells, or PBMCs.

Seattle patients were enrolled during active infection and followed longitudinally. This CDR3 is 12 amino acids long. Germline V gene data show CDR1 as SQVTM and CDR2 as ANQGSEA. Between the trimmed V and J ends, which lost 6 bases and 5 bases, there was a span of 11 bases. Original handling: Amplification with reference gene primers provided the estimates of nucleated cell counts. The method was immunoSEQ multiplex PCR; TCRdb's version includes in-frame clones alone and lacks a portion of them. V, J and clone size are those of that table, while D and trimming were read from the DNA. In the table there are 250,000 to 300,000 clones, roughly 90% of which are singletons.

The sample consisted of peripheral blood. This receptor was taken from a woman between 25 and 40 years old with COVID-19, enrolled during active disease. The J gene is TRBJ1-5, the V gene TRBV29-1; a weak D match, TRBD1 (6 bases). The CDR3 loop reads CSVVQGDQPQHF. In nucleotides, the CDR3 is TGCAGCGTAGTACAGGGTGATCAGCCCCAGCATTTT.